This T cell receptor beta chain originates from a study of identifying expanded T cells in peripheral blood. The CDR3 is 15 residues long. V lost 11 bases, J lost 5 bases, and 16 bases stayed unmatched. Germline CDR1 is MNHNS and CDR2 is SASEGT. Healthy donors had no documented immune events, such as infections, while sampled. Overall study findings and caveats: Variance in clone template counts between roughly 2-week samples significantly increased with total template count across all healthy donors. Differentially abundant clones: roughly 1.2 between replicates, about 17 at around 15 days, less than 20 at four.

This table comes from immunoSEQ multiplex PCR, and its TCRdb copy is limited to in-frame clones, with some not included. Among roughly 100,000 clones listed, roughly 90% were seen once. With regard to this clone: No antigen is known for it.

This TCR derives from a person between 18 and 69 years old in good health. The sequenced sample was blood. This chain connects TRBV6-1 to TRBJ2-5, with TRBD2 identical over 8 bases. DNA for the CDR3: TGTGCCTGCTCGGGGGGGCTTTCTGTCGGGGAGACCCAGTACTTC. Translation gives CACSGGLSVGETQYF.